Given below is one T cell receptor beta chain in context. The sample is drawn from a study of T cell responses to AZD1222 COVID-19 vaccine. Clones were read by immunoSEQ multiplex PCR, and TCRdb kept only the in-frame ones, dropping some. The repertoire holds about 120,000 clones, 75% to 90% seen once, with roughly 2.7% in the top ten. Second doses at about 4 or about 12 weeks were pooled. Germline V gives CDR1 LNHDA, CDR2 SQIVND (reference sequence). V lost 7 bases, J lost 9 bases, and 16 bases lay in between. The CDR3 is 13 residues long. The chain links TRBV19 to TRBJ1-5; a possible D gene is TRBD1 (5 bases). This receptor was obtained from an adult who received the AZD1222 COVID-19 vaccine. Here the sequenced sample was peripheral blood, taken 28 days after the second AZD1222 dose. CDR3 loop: CASMGQVMRPQHF. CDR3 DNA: TGTGCCAGTATGGGGCAGGTGATGAGGCCCCAGCATTTT.